The source of this T cell receptor beta chain is a study of T cells in women clearing cervical HPV infection. Study-level findings and limits: Controls had more TRBV6-7 (approximately 0.15%) than cases (approximately 0.11%). CIN3+ cases had significantly higher TCR repertoire richness than controls, but evenness did not differ.

The germline CDR1 and CDR2 sequences are SGHRS and YFSETQ. Between the trimmed V and J ends, which lost 3 bases and 4 bases, there was a span of 13 bases. This CDR3 has 14 residues. Notes on this clone: Its antigen is unidentified. The CDR3 end falls 3 residues outside the read, so it is completed with the germline J gene.

Assay used: immunoSEQ multiplex PCR; TCRdb lists only in-frame clones, some missing. The sample's table shows tens of thousands of clones. Sequencing was performed on blood buffy coat. V gene TRBV5-1 combines with J gene TRBJ1-2, with D hard to call. The TCR was taken from a woman between 18 and 70 years old with a cervical HPV16 infection that either progressed to CIN3+ or cleared (not recorded which). CDR3 amino acids: CASSSEGQSYGYTF. CDR3 DNA, as far as it was read: TGCGCCAGCAGCTCGGAAGGGCAAAGCTATGGC.